What follows are 14 T cell receptor beta chains derived from one specimen sequenced in a study of T cells after yellow fever vaccination. TCRdb reanalysed the 5' RACE reads using MiXCR and keeps one entry per CDR3 protein. This repertoire shows about 320,000 distinct CDR3 sequences, approximately 4% found once; its top ten account for roughly a fifth. The specimen was PBMCs, collected 15 days after the yellow fever booster vaccination. The source of these receptors is a man aged 18 to 35 who received the YFV17D yellow fever vaccine.

The V and J genes are TRBV11-2 and TRBJ2-1; TRBD1 agrees at 7 bases. Looked up from germline, CDR1 is SGHAT and CDR2 is FQNNGV. V was pared by 3 bases and J by 9 bases, with 5 bases of the junction left unmatched. CDR3 length: 13 amino acids. The CDR3 sequence: CASSFKGASEQFF. The CDR3 DNA follows: TGTGCCAGCAGCTTCAAGGGGGCTAGTGAGCAGTTCTTC. Together with reference TRBV11-2 and TRBJ2-1, the CDR3 gives the full variable domain: EAGVAQSPRYKIIEKRQSVAFWCNPISGHATLYWYQQILGQGPKLLIQFQNNGVVDDSQLPKDRFSAERLKGVDSTLKIQPAKLEDSAVYLCASSFKGASEQFFGPGTRLTVL.

In this sample, this clonotype turned up many times. The V gene is TRBV29-1, the J gene TRBJ2-5; 7 bases fit TRBD1. With 6 bases clipped from V and 5 bases from J, the junction kept 15 bases outside the gene matches. The germline V gene encodes CDR1 SQVTM and CDR2 ANQGSEA. The CDR3 is 15 amino acids. The DNA for the CDR3 is TGCAGCGTACCTACTCAGGGGGTGATTCCTGAGACCCAGTACTTC. Its translation: CSVPTQGVIPETQYF.

This sequence joins TRBV5-4 and TRBJ1-1; maybe TRBD1 (5 bases). The CDR3 is 15 amino acids. V lost 0 bases and J 5 bases, leaving 14 bases between the germline ends. Germline CDR1 reads SGHNT; CDR2 reads YYREEE (reference sequence). Written as DNA, the CDR3 is TGTGCCAGCAGCTTGGGTCCGGGGCCGGGGACTGAAGCTTTCTTT. The encoded protein is CASSLGPGPGTEAFF.

The chain employs TRBV7-3 and TRBJ2-3; D not resolved. The length of the CDR3 is 14 residues. Looked up from germline, CDR1 is SGHTA and CDR2 is FQGTGA. The ends were cut back, 5 bases at V and 4 bases at J, with 13 bases in the middle. DNA of the CDR3: TGTGCCAGCAGCCGAAGAATCCTACCAGATACGCAGTATTTT. As protein: CASSRRILPDTQYF.

This clonotype was detected many times. V usage is TRBV7-9 and J usage is TRBJ2-5; D might be TRBD1 (6 bases). This CDR3 region has 15 residues. Trimming pared 4 bases from V and 5 bases from J, leaving 17 bases between. CDR1 and CDR2 (germline): SEHNR, FQNEAQ (reference sequence). The DNA for the CDR3 is TGTGCCAGCAGCTCGGGTCTCCTTGGGGGCGAGACCCAGTACTTC. Translated, it gives CASSSGLLGGETQYF.

This clonotype was seen a few times. V is TRBV29-1 and J is TRBJ2-1; 9 nucleotides agree with TRBD2. The V and J ends lost 6 bases and 3 bases, in that order; junction bases with no gene match: 9. The CDR3 has 15 amino acids. Germline V lookup: CDR1 SQVTM, CDR2 ANQGSEA. The CDR3: CSVIAGASYYNEQFF. As DNA, the CDR3 is TGCAGCGTCATAGCGGGGGCTTCTTACTACAATGAGCAGTTCTTC.

The rearrangement uses TRBV4-3 and TRBJ2-7, with D possibly TRBD2 on 5 matching bases. CDR1 and CDR2 from the germline V gene are LGHNA and YSLEER. Between the trimmed V and J ends, which lost 5 bases and 7 bases, there was a span of 15 bases. This CDR3 spans 13 amino acids. The CDR3 bases are TGCGCCAGCAGCTACGGACTCACGGGTGAGCAGTACTTC. Its protein product is CASSYGLTGEQYF.

The sample holds many counts of this clonotype. The chain links TRBV29-1 to TRBJ2-1; D may correspond to TRBD1 or TRBD2 (5 bases each). The germline gives CDR1 SQVTM, CDR2 ANQGSEA. The CDR3 spans 14 residues. Trimming took 8 bases from V and 2 from J, leaving 16 bases between them. CDR3 sequence reads: CSCRGARTYNEQFF. As DNA, the CDR3 is TGCAGCTGTAGAGGGGCGAGAACCTACAATGAGCAGTTCTTC.

This clonotype was recorded many times. J is TRBJ1-1 and V is TRBV20-1, with TRBD1 as a possible D gene (5 bases). Germline-derived CDR1 and CDR2 are DFQATT and SNEGSKA (reference sequence). The CDR3 sequence is 10 residues long. The V end lost 5 bases, the J end lost 5 bases, and 6 bases lay between the germline ends. The CDR3 spells CSAGGTEAFF. The CDR3 bases are TGCAGTGCTGGGGGGACTGAAGCTTTCTTT.

In this sample, this clonotype turned up many times. The chain combines TRBV7-9 with TRBJ2-7, with D unresolved. V lost 4 bases to trimming and J lost 6 bases, with 13 bases between them. Germline lookup yields CDR1 SEHNR and CDR2 FQNEAQ (reference sequence). The CDR3 length is 13 residues. The CDR3 region is CASSCTLCREQYF. The CDR3 DNA reads as TGTGCCAGCAGCTGTACGCTGTGTCGCGAGCAGTACTTC.

The table lists this clonotype with many counts. The CDR3, as DNA: TGTGCCAGCAGTACACCAGGGTTGGGCGCTGAAGCTTTCTTT. It translates to CASSTPGLGAEAFF. This rearrangement joins TRBV6-2 or TRBV6-3 to TRBJ1-1; D is perhaps TRBD1 (5 bases). Germline values: CDR1 MNHEY, CDR2 SVGEGT. The V and J ends lost 5 bases and 6 bases respectively, with 16 bases between them. The CDR3 totals 14 residues.

This clonotype came up many times. The V call is TRBV20-1, the J call TRBJ2-1, with 8 bases aligning to TRBD2. J lost 2 bases, V lost 6 bases, and 9 bases had no gene match. The CDR3 runs to 15 residues. Germline CDR1 reads DFQATT; CDR2 reads SNEGSKA (reference sequence). The CDR3 DNA is TGCAGTGCCCGAGACGGGGGGGGTCCCTACAATGAGCAGTTCTTC. The encoded protein is CSARDGGGPYNEQFF.

The V and J genes are TRBV7-7 and TRBJ2-5, with D hard to call. The CDR3 runs 15 residues. V lost 1 base to trimming and J lost 3 bases, with 12 bases between them. CDR1 is SSHAT and CDR2 is FNYEAQ in the germline V gene (reference sequence). CDR3 sequence: CASSLEGRSEETQYF. In DNA, the CDR3 is TGTGCCAGCAGCTTAGAGGGCAGGTCGGAAGAGACCCAGTACTTC.

The table lists this clonotype with a few counts. V gene TRBV12-3 or TRBV12-4 combines with J gene TRBJ1-2, with 8 bases that match TRBD1. The junction had 8 bases not matched to a gene; V was cut back by 3 bases and J by 8 bases. The CDR3 runs to 14 residues. Here the CDR3 reads CASSFGQGVFGYTF. CDR3 nucleotide sequence: TGTGCCAGCAGTTTTGGACAGGGCGTCTTCGGCTACACCTTC.